These T cell receptor beta chains were read from a single sample in a study of T-cell reconstitution after alpha-beta-depleted transplantation in children. Each CDR3 protein gets one entry after TCRdb re-called the PCR reads with MiXCR. The sample includes roughly 490,000 distinct CDR3 sequences, more than 9.5% of them seen just once. The sequenced sample was PBMCs, mostly from graft donor cells, obtained 180 days after TCRalphabeta/CD19-depleted stem cell transplant. Receptors were obtained from a female patient aged 2-10 years who had a stem cell transplant for aplastic anemia, so the T cells may come from the graft donor. Both conserved end residues are part of each CDR3. D genes are given only for firm matches. Expanded clones are given a class, and other clones once, few, many or no size at all.

TRBJ2-7 few TRBD2 TRBV28 TGTGCCAGCAGTTTACGGGGACTAGCGGATTACGAGCAGTACTTC CASSLRGLADYEQYF
TRBJ2-5 many - TRBV7-9 TGTGCCAGCAGCCCGAGTCGCGTGTCGGAGGAGACCCAGTACTTC CASSPSRVSEETQYF
TRBJ1-2 few - TRBV14 TGTCTTTCAGCTCTAACTAACTATGGCTACACCTTC CLSALTNYGYTF
TRBJ2-5 few TRBD1 TRBV27 TGTGCCAGCAGTTTAGGGGACAGGTGGCCCCCCGCGACCCAGTACTTC CASSLGDRWPPATQYF
TRBJ2-7 many - TRBV5-1 TGCGCCAGCAGTCCGGACAGAGCCTACGAGCAGTACTTC CASSPDRAYEQYF
TRBJ2-5 many - TRBV5-1 TGCGCCAGCAGCTCCGAGATGGGACTGCAAGAGACCCAGTACTTC CASSSEMGLQETQYF
TRBJ2-5 - - TRBV25-1 TGTGCCAGCAGTGAATTTAGGCAGTGGAGTGGAGAGACCCAGTACTTC CASSEFRQWSGETQYF
TRBJ2-5 - TRBD2 TRBV6-5 TGTGCCAGCAGTTATTCGGGGTCCGGGAGGGAGACCCAGTACTTC CASSYSGSGRETQYF
TRBJ2-3 many TRBD1 TRBV20-1 TGCAGTGCCTGGCCGGGACAGGGGCTTTTGGATACGCAGTATTTT CSAWPGQGLLDTQYF
TRBJ2-3 few - TRBV6-2/TRBV6-3 TGTGCCAGCAGCTTCCTGGGTATGCGGTGGGTCCCGACAGATACGCAGTATTTT CASSFLGMRWVPTDTQYF
TRBJ2-5 many TRBD2 TRBV10-3 TGTGCCATCAGTGGAACTAGCGGGAGGCAAGAGACCCAGTACTTC CAISGTSGRQETQYF
TRBJ1-2 few - TRBV28 TGTGCCAGCAGTTTATATCCGGGGTATGGCTACACCTTC CASSLYPGYGYTF
TRBJ2-1 - TRBD2 TRBV5-1 TGCGCCAGCAGCTATAGCGGGAGCTTGTACAATGAGCAGTTCTTC CASSYSGSLYNEQFF
TRBJ2-4 - TRBD1 TRBV7-2 TGTGCCAGCAGTTCGGACAGGGCTGGAAACATTCAGTACTTC CASSSDRAGNIQYF
TRBJ1-4 few TRBD1 TRBV28 TGTGCCAGCAATGCGCCAGGGGGCTATTTTGCAACTAATGAAAAACTGTTTTTT CASNAPGGYFATNEKLFF
TRBJ2-3 - - TRBV7-9 TGTGCCAGCAGCTTAGAGGTAGTCTCAGATACGCAGTATTTT CASSLEVVSDTQYF
TRBJ2-3 few - TRBV21-1 TGTGCCAGCAGCAAGCCGAGGGTCAGGGGGCCAGACGCAACTAGCACAGATACGCAGTATTTT CASSKPRVRGPDATSTDTQYF
TRBJ2-1 - TRBD2 TRBV20-1 TGCAGTGCTAGGCTTGCCCTAAGCGGGAGGATCGATGAGCAGTTCTTC CSARLALSGRIDEQFF
TRBJ2-2 many - TRBV10-3 TGTGCCATCAGTGAGTCGGCCGGGGAGCTGTTTTTT CAISESAGELFF
TRBJ2-4 many TRBD2 TRBV20-1 TGCAGTGCTAGAGATTCCCATAGCGGGGGGTCGGAACTAGCCAAAAACATTCAGTACTTC CSARDSHSGGSELAKNIQYF
TRBJ1-1 many - TRBV12-3/TRBV12-4 TGTGCCAGCAGTCCGGGGTGGGACACTGAAGCTTTCTTT CASSPGWDTEAFF
TRBJ2-1 - - TRBV7-3 TGTGCCAGCAGCTTAGGGGTCGGATCAAGCTCCTACAATGAGCAGTTCTTC CASSLGVGSSSYNEQFF
TRBJ2-3 many - TRBV4-3 TGCGCCAGCAGCCAAGATGGTCATTCTAGCACAGATACGCAGTATTTT CASSQDGHSSTDTQYF
TRBJ2-5 - - TRBV6-2/TRBV6-3 TGTGCCAGCATCTACTCTGACAGGACAGAAGAGACCCAGTACTTC CASIYSDRTEETQYF
TRBJ2-7 many TRBD2 TRBV5-1 TGCGCCAGCAGCTTGAGGGAGGGCTACGAGCAGTACTTC CASSLREGYEQYF
TRBJ1-1 few TRBD1 TRBV12-3/TRBV12-4 TGTGCCAGCAGTTTAGCTGCAGGGGGGAAAGCTTTCTTT CASSLAAGGKAFF
TRBJ2-1 - - TRBV19 TGTGCCAGTAGTATCCCGACCGGACAATGGAGCTCCTACAATGAGCAGTTCTTC CASSIPTGQWSSYNEQFF
TRBJ2-3 - TRBD1 TRBV5-5 TGTGCCAGCAGCTCGAGGACAGGGGGCTTACCCACAGATACGCAGTATTTT CASSSRTGGLPTDTQYF
TRBJ2-3 few - TRBV4-3 TGCGCCAGCAGCCAAGACAGCTGGAGACGGGAAGCAGATACGCAGTATTTT CASSQDSWRREADTQYF
TRBJ2-2 many TRBD1 TRBV20-1 TGCAGTGCTAGAAAACGACAGGGGAGAACCGGGGAGCTGTTTTTT CSARKRQGRTGELFF
TRBJ1-2 - TRBD1 TRBV11-2 TGTGCCAGCAGCTTAGGTGGGGGGGACAGGGGGCGCAGAAATGGCTACACCTTC CASSLGGGDRGRRNGYTF
TRBJ2-2 - TRBD1 TRBV7-9 TGTGCCAGCAGCGCCCGGACAGGGTTCAGCGGGGAGCTGTTTTTT CASSARTGFSGELFF
TRBJ2-2 - - TRBV24-1 TGTGCCACCAGTGAGGACAGACTGAACACCGGGGAGCTGTTTTTT CATSEDRLNTGELFF
TRBJ2-1 - TRBD1 TRBV27 TGTGCCAGCAGTTTAGGGGGGCCCGTCAGGGGGCAGGGGCAGTTCTTC CASSLGGPVRGQGQFF
TRBJ1-2 - TRBD1 TRBV7-3 TGTGCCAGCAGCTCTGGACAGGGCGCCGACTATGGCTACACCTTC CASSSGQGADYGYTF
TRBJ2-7 few TRBD2 TRBV20-1 TGCAGTGCTAGAGATGGGGGGGGACGTGAGGACGAGCAGTACTTC CSARDGGGREDEQYF
TRBJ1-5 - - TRBV2 TGTGCCAGCAATCAAGCTGCTCGGACCTGGCGCAATCAGCCCCAGCATTTT CASNQAARTWRNQPQHF
TRBJ2-5 few - TRBV11-2 TGTGCCAGCAGCTTAGAGGGGGGGGGGCGGAGGCAAGAGACCCAGTACTTC CASSLEGGGRRQETQYF
TRBJ2-2 few - TRBV7-3 TGTGCCAGCAGCTTAAGCCCCACGACAGCGAACACCGGGGAGCTGTTTTTT CASSLSPTTANTGELFF
TRBJ2-1 few - TRBV5-1 TGCGCCAGCAGCTTGGGGTGGCCCCCCTCCAATGAGCAGTTCTTC CASSLGWPPSNEQFF
TRBJ2-1 few TRBD2 TRBV10-3 TGTGCCCCCACAAAAGCGGGAGCGGACAATGAGCAGTTCTTC CAPTKAGADNEQFF
TRBJ2-3 few - TRBV12-3/TRBV12-4 TGTGCCAGCAGTATCCGCCGGGACTCCGAAGAAGGGTTCGGCACAGATACGCAGTATTTT CASSIRRDSEEGFGTDTQYF
TRBJ2-1 few - TRBV12-3/TRBV12-4 TGTGCCAGCAGTTTAGTTGCGGCCCTGAACAATGAGCAGTTCTTC CASSLVAALNNEQFF
TRBJ1-4 few - TRBV7-2 TGTGCCAGCAGCCGCTATCCCCCGGAAACTAATGAAAAACTGTTTTTT CASSRYPPETNEKLFF
TRBJ1-2 few - TRBV25-1 TGTGCCAGCAGTGAATATCAAGGCTATGGCTACACCTTC CASSEYQGYGYTF
TRBJ2-5 many TRBD1 TRBV29-1 TGCAGCGTCCGACAGGGGCAAGAGACCCAGTACTTC CSVRQGQETQYF
TRBJ2-5 many - TRBV6-5 TGTGCCAGCAGTTACTCCAGACGGATAAAGACCCAGTACTTC CASSYSRRIKTQYF
TRBJ1-4 few TRBD1 TRBV12-3/TRBV12-4 TGTGCCAGCAGCCTTCACCACAGGGGATCGGACGAAAAACTGTTTTTT CASSLHHRGSDEKLFF
TRBJ2-1 few TRBD2 TRBV6-1 TGTGCCAGCAGTCCCTTCGGTCCGGGAGGGTGCGATGAGCAGTTCTTC CASSPFGPGGCDEQFF
TRBJ2-2 few - TRBV27 TGTGCCAGCAGTTTGAATGGGGCCACCGGGGAGCTGTTTTTT CASSLNGATGELFF
TRBJ1-4 many TRBD1 TRBV28 TGTGCCAGCAGTTTACCACAGGGGGCTTGGGAAAAACTGTTTTTT CASSLPQGAWEKLFF
TRBJ1-1 few - TRBV4-3 TGCGCCAGCAGCCAAGAATGGATTGATTTGGGTTACACTGAAGCTTTCTTT CASSQEWIDLGYTEAFF
TRBJ2-7 many TRBD2 TRBV28 TGTGCCAGCGGGGGCTCGGAGGGTAGCGGGAGATTCTCATACGAGCAGTACTTC CASGGSEGSGRFSYEQYF
TRBJ2-1 few TRBD1 TRBV15 TGTGCCACTAGAACAGGGGGCGACTACAATGAGCAGTTCTTC CATRTGGDYNEQFF